A single sample gave rise to the 20 T cell receptor beta chains below, sequenced in a study of T cells in Graves' hyperthyroidism and ophthalmopathy. TCR beta CDR3 regions were amplified from RNA transcripts. TCR CDR3 regions were first amplified by RT-PCR with HTBI primers. TCRdb fed the multiplex PCR reads into MiXCR, producing one record per CDR3 protein. The table lists hundreds of thousands of distinct CDR3 sequences, around 19% of them singletons. The sequencing sample was made of blood. These receptors all stem from a woman aged 50 to 60 with Graves' hyperthyroidism that later progressed to Graves' ophthalmopathy.

The J gene is TRBJ2-3, the V gene TRBV9; D might be TRBD2 (6 bases). The germline V and J ends were trimmed by 2 bases and 4 bases, with 17 bases remaining between them. The CDR3 sequence is 16 residues long. Germline CDR1 SGDLS, CDR2 YYNGEE. The CDR3 nucleotides read TGTGCCAGCAGCGTCCACTTTGCGGGGCCTTCAGATACGCAGTATTTT. Amino acids: CASSVHFAGPSDTQYF.

This clonotype was detected only a few times. V gene TRBV20-1 combines with J gene TRBJ2-5; tentatively, D is TRBD2 (6 bases). CDR1 DFQATT and CDR2 SNEGSKA come from the germline V gene (reference sequence). Deletions cut 3 bases from V and 5 bases from J, with 7 bases between. The CDR3 runs 11 residues. CDR3 nucleotide sequence: TGCAGTGCTAGTAGCGGTGAGACCCAGTACTTC. Its protein product is CSASSGETQYF.

The chain recombines TRBV19 with TRBJ2-3; D is undetermined. V lost 3 bases, J lost 2 bases, and 9 bases lay in between. This CDR3 has 14 residues. Germline-derived CDR1 and CDR2 are LNHDA and SQIVND (reference sequence). The CDR3 DNA is TGTGCCAGTAGTATTCTGGACCCCACAGATACGCAGTATTTT. Translated: CASSILDPTDTQYF.

V gene TRBV25-1 combines with J gene TRBJ2-5, with D maybe TRBD1 (6 bases). The CDR3 sequence is 15 residues long. The V gene lost 4 bases and the J gene lost 1 base, with 13 bases spanning the gap. The germline CDR1 and CDR2 sequences are MGHDK and SYGVNS. The CDR3 loop reads CASSGFGGGQETQYF. The DNA of the CDR3 is TGTGCCAGCAGTGGCTTTGGGGGCGGCCAAGAGACCCAGTACTTC. The full variable domain, completed using reference TRBV25-1 and TRBJ2-5, is EADIYQTPRYLVIGTGKKITLECSQTMGHDKMYWYQQDPGMELHLIHYSYGVNSTEKGDLSSESTVSRIRTEHFPLTLESARPSHTSQYLCASSGFGGGQETQYFGPGTRLLVL.

Many counts were recorded for this clonotype. The genes are TRBV20-1 and TRBJ1-1, with TRBD1 matching over 8 bases. The V gene end was trimmed by 4 bases and the J gene end by 0 bases; junction bases not matched to a gene: 16. Germline values: CDR1 DFQATT, CDR2 SNEGSKA (reference sequence). The length of the CDR3 is 18 residues. The CDR3 protein is CSATLFRGPEFMNTEAFF. The CDR3 DNA follows: TGCAGTGCTACCCTCTTCAGGGGGCCCGAATTCATGAACACTGAAGCTTTCTTT.

This clonotype has at least ten counts. The chain couples TRBV20-1 to TRBJ2-7; 13 bases agree with TRBD2. The CDR3 has 14 residues. With 3 bases clipped from V and 4 bases from J, the junction kept 3 bases outside the gene matches. Per the germline V gene, CDR1 is DFQATT and CDR2 is SNEGSKA (reference sequence). Here the CDR3 reads CSARGLAGIYEQYF. For the CDR3, the DNA is TGCAGTGCTAGGGGACTAGCGGGGATTTACGAGCAGTACTTC.

The chain joins TRBV29-1 to TRBJ1-2, with TRBD1 matching 7 bases. The V gene's germline CDR1 is SQVTM and CDR2 ANQGSEA. The CDR3 contains 16 residues. The V segment lost 2 bases and the J segment 4 bases; nucleotides outside the gene matches: 13. The CDR3, as DNA: TGCAGCGTTGAACCCACAGGGGTCCTTCGGGCCTATGGCTACACCTTC. It codes for CSVEPTGVLRAYGYTF.

The chain links TRBV20-1 to TRBJ1-4; D perhaps matches TRBD1 (5 bases). The length of the CDR3 is 16 residues. Trimming shortened V by 0 bases and J by 0 bases, and 11 bases separated the two germline ends. From germline, CDR1 is DFQATT and CDR2 SNEGSKA (reference sequence). CDR3 in DNA: TGCAGTGCTAGAGACTCTGGGGGGACAACTAATGAAAAACTGTTTTTT. It specifies CSARDSGGTTNEKLFF.

This clonotype was seen a handful of times. The chain carries TRBV20-1 and TRBJ2-6; the D is unclear. Trimming left V 6 bases short and J 1 base short, with 7 bases between. This CDR3 is 13 amino acids long. Germline V CDR1 and CDR2: DFQATT, SNEGSKA (reference sequence). The CDR3 sequence: CSASLSGANVLTF. CDR3 nucleotide sequence: TGCAGTGCCAGTCTGTCTGGGGCCAACGTCCTGACTTTC.

This clonotype was seen once. This chain joins TRBV25-1 and TRBJ1-2; possibly TRBD1 for D (5 bases). Trimming took off 6 bases at V and 4 bases at J, with 18 bases between the two ends. The V gene's germline CDR1 is MGHDK and CDR2 SYGVNS. The CDR3 is made up of 15 amino acids. Written as DNA, the CDR3 is TGTGCCAGCAGCGCCCGCGGGGGGGTAAGCTATGGCTACACCTTC. Translating gives CASSARGGVSYGYTF.

This clonotype appeared a few times. This chain uses TRBV11-2 with TRBJ1-2; 7 bases line up with TRBD1. This CDR3 comprises 14 residues. The ends lost 4 bases at V and 2 bases at J; junction bases unmatched: 4. Looked up from germline, CDR1 is SGHAT and CDR2 is FQNNGV. The CDR3 region has the DNA TGTGCCAGCAGCTCCCCGGGACAGAACTATGGCTACACCTTC. Translated, it gives CASSSPGQNYGYTF.

This clonotype occurred a few times. A read error may account for a junction end that differs from germline. The rearrangement uses TRBV7-7 and TRBJ2-1, with 7 bases lining up with TRBD1. The CDR3 length is 15 residues. Germline CDR1 SSHAT, CDR2 FNYEAQ (reference sequence). Here the CDR3 reads CASSRPEDRDNEQFF. The CDR3 region has the DNA TGTGCTAGCAGCCGACCAGAAGACAGGGACAATGAGCAGTTCTTC.

This chain joins TRBV27 and TRBJ1-1, with D unclear. Germline V CDR1 and CDR2: MNHEY, SMNVEV (reference sequence). The CDR3 consists of 17 residues. Trimming took 6 bases from V and 12 from J, leaving 32 bases between them. CDR3 in DNA: TGTGCCAGCAGCGTACCGGGTAATCTATTAGGACGGGATAAAACTTTCTTT. This translates into CASSVPGNLLGRDKTFF.

The V and J genes are TRBV7-9 and TRBJ2-7, with TRBD2 matching over 10 bases. Germline CDR1 is SEHNR and CDR2 is FQNEAQ (reference sequence). The CDR3 runs to 16 residues. V shed 3 bases, J shed 5 bases, and the junction held 10 bases outside the gene matches. DNA of the CDR3: TGTGCCAGCAGCTTGACTAGCGGGCCGTGGTGGGACGAGCAGTACTTC. This translates into CASSLTSGPWWDEQYF. Full variable domain (rest looked up from reference TRBV7-9 and TRBJ2-7): DTGVSQNPRHKITKRGQNVTFRCDPISEHNRLYWYRQTLGQGPEFLTYFQNEAQLEKSRLLSDRFSAERPKGSFSTLEIQRTEQGDSAMYLCASSLTSGPWWDEQYFGPGTRLTVT.

This clonotype was observed a handful of times. J is TRBJ2-7 and V is TRBV5-1; no definite D call. This CDR3 has 14 residues. V gave up 8 bases and J gave up 0 bases, with 15 bases separating them. Germline CDR1 and CDR2: SGHRS and YFSETQ. CDR3: CASSVDMGSYEQYF. CDR3 nucleotide sequence: TGCGCCAGTTCCGTCGATATGGGCTCCTACGAGCAGTACTTC.

Here the CDR3 DNA reads TGTGCCAGCAGCGCGTCGACAGGCGGGGGCTATGGCTACACCTTC. This encodes CASSASTGGGYGYTF. This rearrangement joins TRBV6-1 to TRBJ1-2; possible D gene TRBD1, 6 bases. Trimming removed 6 bases from V and 4 bases from J, with 18 bases in between. The CDR3 has 15 residues. CDR1 and CDR2 from the germline V gene are MNHNS and SASEGT.

This clonotype was counted ten times or more. This chain joins TRBV29-1 and TRBJ1-1, with no clear D. The V gene lost 4 bases and the J gene lost 5 bases, with 26 bases spanning the gap. Germline V gives CDR1 SQVTM, CDR2 ANQGSEA. The CDR3 loop spans 17 amino acids. CDR3 sequence reads: CSVASPYGDVYRTEAFF. CDR3 sequence (DNA): TGCAGCGTTGCTTCCCCGTACGGAGACGTCTACCGAACTGAAGCTTTCTTT.

This clonotype was detected many times. The chain recombines TRBV7-2 with TRBJ1-2, with D perhaps matching TRBD1 (6 bases). CDR1 is SGHTA and CDR2 is FQGNSA in the germline V gene. Deletions cut 6 bases from V and 2 bases from J, with 16 bases between. This CDR3 has 15 residues. Here the CDR3 DNA reads TGTGCCAGCAGACCCGACAGGATTTCAAACTATGGCTACACCTTC. This encodes CASRPDRISNYGYTF.

This clonotype was seen only a few times. This rearrangement joins TRBV2 to TRBJ1-1; TRBD1 is a possible D gene (6 bases). Trimming stripped 7 bases from V and 7 bases from J, with 19 bases between. Germline V gene sequence: CDR1 SNHLY, CDR2 FYNNEI. The CDR3 contains 14 residues. The CDR3 coding sequence is TGTGCCAGCACATCCGGGACATCGTGGGTTGAAGCTTTCTTT. Its translation: CASTSGTSWVEAFF.

J is TRBJ2-7 and V is TRBV6-5, with D uncertain. Deletions cut 0 bases from V and 7 bases from J, with 13 bases between. Looked up from germline, CDR1 is MNHEY and CDR2 is SVGAGI. This CDR3 is 14 amino acids long. CDR3 nucleotides: TGTGCCAGCAGTTACTCTAGGGCGAGGCAAGAGCAGTACTTC. Amino acid sequence: CASSYSRARQEQYF.